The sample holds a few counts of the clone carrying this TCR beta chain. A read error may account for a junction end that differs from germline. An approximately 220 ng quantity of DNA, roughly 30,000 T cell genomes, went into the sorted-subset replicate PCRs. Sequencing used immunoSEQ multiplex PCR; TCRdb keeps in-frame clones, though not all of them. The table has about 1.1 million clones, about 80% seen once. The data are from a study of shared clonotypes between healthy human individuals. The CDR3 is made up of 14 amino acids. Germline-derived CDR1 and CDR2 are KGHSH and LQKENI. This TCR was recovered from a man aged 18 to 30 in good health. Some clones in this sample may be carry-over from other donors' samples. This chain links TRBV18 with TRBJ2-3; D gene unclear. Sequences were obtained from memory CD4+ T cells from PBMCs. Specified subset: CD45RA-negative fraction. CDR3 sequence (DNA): TGTGCCAGCTCACCGAGCCAGATCACAGATGCGCAGTATTTT. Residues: CASSPSQITDAQYF.